The rows below give T cell receptor beta chains drawn from one sample of a study of cytomegalovirus exposure and HLA in healthy donors. Assay: immunoSEQ multiplex PCR; the TCRdb copy retains only in-frame clones and omits some. In the table there are 160,000 or so clones, around 84% of which are singletons. Input material: PBMCs. The receptors originated from a man aged 50 to 59 in good health and CMV-seropositive. The CDR3 runs from the conserved cysteine through the conserved F or W. A D gene is named only where the DNA matches it firmly. Only part of the rows carry a size: once, few, many, or a class if the clone is expanded.

J gene | D gene | clone size | V gene | CDR3 DNA | CDR3 protein
TRBJ2-4 | - | - | TRBV16 | TGTGCCAGCAGCCAAACAGGGAAAAACATTCAGTACTTC | CASSQTGKNIQYF
TRBJ1-2 | - | - | TRBV6-1 | TGTGCCAGCAGTCCCCCTAGCGGGACTAGGTACACCTTC | CASSPPSGTRYTF
TRBJ1-1 | TRBD1 | - | TRBV5-1 | TGCGCCAGCAGCTTGGGGGACAGGCAGAACACTGAAGCTTTCTTT | CASSLGDRQNTEAFF
TRBJ1-1 | - | once | TRBV14 | TGTGCCAGCAGCCAAGATATATCGGGATTCACTGAAGCTTTCTTT | CASSQDISGFTEAFF
TRBJ2-5 | TRBD1 | - | TRBV19 | TGTGCCAGTAGTATTGGGGACAGATGGGAGACCCAGTACTTC | CASSIGDRWETQYF
TRBJ1-2 | - | - | TRBV27 | TGTGCCAGCAGTTTGGTGGCGCAAGGGGTTGCTAACTATGGCTACACCTTC | CASSLVAQGVANYGYTF
TRBJ2-1 | - | - | TRBV10-2 | TGCGCCAGCAACGGGTTGGGTGGGAGAGGAGGCAATGAGCAGTTCTTC | CASNGLGGRGGNEQFF
TRBJ1-1 | - | - | TRBV19 | TGTGCCAGTAGACCCCAGGGAAGGTACACTGAAGCTTTCTTT | CASRPQGRYTEAFF
TRBJ1-2 | - | - | TRBV5-4 | TGTGCCAGCAGCCCGGAAGGCGGGAACTATGGCTACACCTTC | CASSPEGGNYGYTF
TRBJ1-2 | - | - | TRBV6-5 | TGTGCCAGCAGTCACGGGACTCCCCGTGCGGATGGCTACACCTTC | CASSHGTPRADGYTF
TRBJ2-1 | - | - | TRBV28 | TGTGCCAGCAGTTCCCTCTCGGGGGAGTACGGCAATGAGCAGTTCTTC | CASSSLSGEYGNEQFF
TRBJ2-3 | TRBD1 | - | TRBV5-1 | TGCGCCAGCAGCCCCCCGGTGGGACAGAGCACAGATACGCAGTATTTT | CASSPPVGQSTDTQYF
TRBJ1-2 | TRBD1 | - | TRBV2 | TGTGCCAGCAGTGAAGAATCAGGGGGCGATGGCTACACCTTC | CASSEESGGDGYTF
TRBJ1-2 | TRBD1 | - | TRBV5-1 | TGCGCCAGCAGCTTACGGACAGGGGAAGGTGGCTACACCTTC | CASSLRTGEGGYTF
TRBJ2-5 | TRBD2 | - | TRBV11-3 | TGTGCCAGCAGCGACACGGGGGGAGAGACCCAGTACTTC | CASSDTGGETQYF
TRBJ2-4 | - | - | TRBV28 | TGTGCCAGCAGTTTAACGACAGGCATTCAGTACTTC | CASSLTTGIQYF
TRBJ1-1 | - | - | TRBV18 | TGTGCCAGCTCCACCAGCTACAGGACTGAAGCTTTCTTT | CASSTSYRTEAFF
TRBJ1-5 | TRBD1 | - | TRBV7-9 | TGTGCCAGCAGCTTAACAGGGGGCAGTCAGCCCCAGCATTTT | CASSLTGGSQPQHF
TRBJ2-5 | - | - | TRBV5-1 | TGCGCCAGCAGCACGACAGAGTACCAAGAGACCCAGTACTTC | CASSTTEYQETQYF
TRBJ1-3 | TRBD1 | - | TRBV6-5 | TGTGCCAGCAGCTTCGACAGGGACTCTGGAAACACCATATATTTT | CASSFDRDSGNTIYF
TRBJ2-7 | TRBD1 | - | TRBV19 | TGTGCCAGTAGTATTCAGACCGGGACAGGGTTCTACGAGCAGTACTTC | CASSIQTGTGFYEQYF
TRBJ1-5 | - | few | TRBV2 | TGTGCCAGCAGTGAACTAACAGGACAGCTGCCCCAGCATTTT | CASSELTGQLPQHF
TRBJ1-1 | - | - | TRBV5-1 | TGCGCCAGCAGCTTAGGGGGGAACACTGAAGCTTTCTTT | CASSLGGNTEAFF
TRBJ2-2 | TRBD1 | few | TRBV27 | TGTGCCAGCATTAACACCGGGACAGGGTATACCGGGGAGCTGTTTTTT | CASINTGTGYTGELFF
TRBJ1-1 | TRBD1 | - | TRBV7-9 | TGTGCCAGCAGCTTCGGACAGGGAGGGACTGAAGCTTTCTTT | CASSFGQGGTEAFF
TRBJ1-2 | - | - | TRBV15 | TGTGCCACCAGCAGAGAGGGCAGGGAAAACTATGGCTACACCTTC | CATSREGRENYGYTF
TRBJ1-1 | TRBD1 | few | TRBV5-1 | TGCGCCAGCAGCTCGACCAGGGGGCGAATGATGAACACTGAAGCTTTCTTT | CASSSTRGRMMNTEAFF
TRBJ1-2 | - | - | TRBV4-2 | TGTGCCAGCAGCCAAGATCAGCAGGGGCGCTATGGCTACACCTTC | CASSQDQQGRYGYTF
TRBJ1-2 | - | - | TRBV11-2 | TGTGCCAGCACCCCGGGGGGCAGGAACTATGGCTACACCTTC | CASTPGGRNYGYTF
TRBJ2-7 | - | - | TRBV6-1 | TGTGCCAGCAGGATCCCGAACGTTGACTCCTACGAGCAGTACTTC | CASRIPNVDSYEQYF
TRBJ1-2 | TRBD1 | - | TRBV10-1 | TGCGCCAGCAGCAGAGCAGGGGGCGTCAATACAGGCTACACCTTC | CASSRAGGVNTGYTF
TRBJ2-5 | - | - | TRBV6-6 | TGTGCCAGCAGTTTGTCCCAGTACCAAGAGACCCAGTACTTC | CASSLSQYQETQYF
TRBJ2-3 | TRBD2 | - | TRBV5-1 | TGCGCCAGCAGCTGGCCGGCCACTAGCGGAAGCACAGATACGCAGTATTTT | CASSWPATSGSTDTQYF
TRBJ1-2 | - | once | TRBV20-1 | TGCAGTGCTAGAGTGCCTAATGGCTACACCTTC | CSARVPNGYTF
TRBJ2-3 | - | once | TRBV27 | TGTGCCAGCAGCCCAACGGGTAGCCAACCCACAGATACGCAGTATTTT | CASSPTGSQPTDTQYF
TRBJ2-1 | - | - | TRBV5-1 | TGCGCCAGCACAGCGGGCGGGGACAATGAGCAGTTCTTC | CASTAGGDNEQFF
TRBJ2-1 | - | - | TRBV5-1 | TGCGCCAGCAGCTACCACTCGAGCTCCTACAATGAGCAGTTCTTC | CASSYHSSSYNEQFF
TRBJ1-1 | TRBD1 | - | TRBV29-1 | TGCAGCGCTCGCTACGTGACAGGGCTGAACACTGAAGCTTTCTTT | CSARYVTGLNTEAFF
TRBJ1-5 | TRBD1 | - | TRBV2 | TGTGCCAGCAGGGGACAGGGAGGGAATCAGCCCCAGCATTTT | CASRGQGGNQPQHF
TRBJ2-7 | - | - | TRBV9 | TGTGCCAGCAGCCCAAGGACAGAAACCTACGAGCAGTACTTC | CASSPRTETYEQYF
TRBJ1-1 | - | - | TRBV27 | TGTGCCAGCAGGCCGTCGACAGGCCTAGCTTTCTTT | CASRPSTGLAFF
TRBJ2-2 | - | - | TRBV5-1 | TGCGCCAGCAGTTGGACCGGGACTTTGAAAACCGGGGAGCTGTTTTTT | CASSWTGTLKTGELFF
TRBJ1-1 | TRBD1 | - | TRBV5-1 | TGCGCCAGCAGCCCCTGGGGACAGGGAATAACGGAAACTGAAGCTTTCTTT | CASSPWGQGITETEAFF
TRBJ2-5 | - | - | TRBV14 | TGTGCCAGCAGCCATCTTCTAGAGGGCTCCAATTGGGAGACCCAGTACTTC | CASSHLLEGSNWETQYF
TRBJ2-2 | - | - | TRBV19 | TGTGCCAGTAGTATTTACGGTCTCGGGGAGCTGTTTTTT | CASSIYGLGELFF
TRBJ2-1 | - | - | TRBV5-1 | TGCGCCAGCAGCTCGACAGGTAACAATGAGCAGTTCTTC | CASSSTGNNEQFF
TRBJ1-2 | - | - | TRBV2 | TGTGCCAGCAGTGAGTTTCTGTTCGGTAACTATGGCTACACCTTC | CASSEFLFGNYGYTF
TRBJ2-4 | - | - | TRBV6-4 | TGTGCCAGCAGCGGAGAGTACCAGAGCAGGGGCCCTATAGCCAAAAACATTCAGTACTTC | CASSGEYQSRGPIAKNIQYF
TRBJ2-2 | TRBD2 | - | TRBV27 | TGTGCCAGCAGCCCGTCCATCAGACTAGCAGACACCGGGGAGCTGTTTTTT | CASSPSIRLADTGELFF
TRBJ2-1 | - | few | TRBV11-2 | TGTGCCAGCAGCGCACGGTATCCCAATGAGCAGTTCTTC | CASSARYPNEQFF
TRBJ2-1 | - | - | TRBV2 | TGTGCCAGCAGTGAATTCGGGAGCGGAGCCTACAATGAGCAGTTCTTC | CASSEFGSGAYNEQFF
TRBJ1-6 | - | few | TRBV19 | TGTGCCAGTAACGATCACAGGGTTGGGGCTTCACCCCTCCACTTT | CASNDHRVGASPLHF
TRBJ1-6 | TRBD1 | - | TRBV5-4 | TGTGCCAGCAGCCTGGGGGGACAGGTCGAATTTTATAGTTCACCCCTCCACTTT | CASSLGGQVEFYSSPLHF